These 31 T cell receptor beta chains share one sample of origin, sequenced in a study of brain T cells in children with intractable seizures. Sequencing used immunoSEQ multiplex PCR; TCRdb keeps in-frame clones, though not all of them. The sample has tens of thousands of clones, around 93% seen once. The starting material was peripheral blood, obtained at surgery. These TCRs come from a boy younger than two with tuberous sclerosis and intractable seizures.

This sequence joins TRBV6-5 and TRBJ2-3; D perhaps matches TRBD1 (6 bases). CDR1 and CDR2 from the germline V gene are MNHEY and SVGAGI. The CDR3 has 14 residues. V was cut by 6 bases and J by 0 bases, with 10 bases left in between. CDR3 in amino acids: CASSPRGSTDTQYF. The CDR3 DNA reads TGTGCCAGCAGCCCGAGGGGGAGCACAGATACGCAGTATTTT.

Only one count was recorded for this clone. This chain connects TRBV11-3 to TRBJ2-5; TRBD2 aligns across 14 bases. The CDR3 loop spans 16 amino acids. Germline assignment: CDR1 SGHNT and CDR2 YENEEA. The ends lost 3 bases at V and 5 bases at J; junction bases unmatched: 5. CDR3 protein: CASSLGLAGAQETQYF. The CDR3 DNA reads as TGTGCCAGCAGCTTGGGACTAGCGGGAGCTCAGGAGACCCAGTACTTC. Variable domain in full (rest from reference TRBV11-3 and TRBJ2-5): EAGVVQSPRYKIIEKKQPVAFWCNPISGHNTLYWYLQNLGQGPELLIRYENEEAVDDSQLPKDRFSAERLKGVDSTLKIQPAELGDSAVYLCASSLGLAGAQETQYFGPGTRLLVL.

The chain recombines TRBV4-2 with TRBJ1-3, with 10 bases lining up with TRBD1. With V trimmed by 0 bases and J by 0 bases, 11 bases remained unmatched. The CDR3 totals 20 residues. Per germline, CDR1 LGHNA and CDR2 YNFKEQ. CDR3 sequence: CASSQDVLGGQGSSGNTIYF. CDR3 nucleotides: TGTGCCAGCAGCCAAGATGTATTAGGGGGACAGGGGAGCTCTGGAAACACCATATATTTT.

The genes are TRBV4-2 and TRBJ2-5; D not certain. The CDR3 loop spans 14 amino acids. V was shortened by 0 bases and J by 3 bases, with 8 bases between the two germline ends. Per germline, CDR1 LGHNA and CDR2 YNFKEQ. The CDR3 DNA reads TGTGCCAGCAGCCAAGATAAAAGGGAAGAGACCCAGTACTTC. It encodes CASSQDKREETQYF.

The genes are TRBV30 and TRBJ1-2; D is unclear. Germline lookup yields CDR1 GTSNPN and CDR2 SVGIG (reference sequence). V lost 2 bases, J lost 7 bases, and 11 bases lay in between. The CDR3 is 12 amino acids. The CDR3 is CAWSLLLGGYTF. CDR3 sequence (DNA): TGTGCCTGGAGTCTCCTTCTTGGTGGCTACACCTTC.

DNA for the CDR3: TGTGCCAGCAGTCCTTCGGGGGTGGGGGACACATGGTACTTC. It codes for CASSPSGVGDTWYF. This chain joins TRBV6-5 and TRBJ2-7; D may correspond to TRBD1 or TRBD2 (6 bases each). Germline CDR1 is MNHEY and CDR2 is SVGAGI. This CDR3 spans 14 amino acids. V lost 5 bases to trimming and J lost 12 bases, with 23 bases between them.

This chain links TRBV24-1 with TRBJ2-5; 11 bases are a match to TRBD1. The CDR3 length is 16 residues. Germline V lookup: CDR1 KGHDR, CDR2 SFDVKD. Unmatched junction bases numbered 7, after V lost 3 bases and J lost 5 bases. The chain's CDR3 is CATSDPGTGGTETQYF. The CDR3 bases are TGTGCCACCAGTGATCCCGGGACAGGGGGAACCGAGACCCAGTACTTC.

The V gene is TRBV14, the J gene TRBJ1-1, with 7 bases matching TRBD1. CDR1 and CDR2 from the germline V gene are SGHDN and FVKESK. This CDR3 is 15 amino acids long. Trimming cost V 5 bases and J 5 bases; bases outside gene matches: 11. The DNA of the CDR3 is TGTGCCAGCAGCGACCCTCGGACAGGACTTACTGAAGCTTTCTTT. This encodes CASSDPRTGLTEAFF.

This clone was counted once. The chain carries TRBV19 and TRBJ1-4, with 7 bases that match TRBD1. CDR3 size: 14 residues. Germline assignment: CDR1 LNHDA and CDR2 SQIVND (reference sequence). V lost 4 bases, J lost 5 bases, and 4 bases stayed unmatched. The chain's CDR3 is CASSSSDRNEKLFF. The DNA for the CDR3 is TGTGCCAGTAGTAGTTCGGACAGGAATGAAAAACTGTTTTTT. Variable domain in full (rest from reference TRBV19 and TRBJ1-4): DGGITQSPKYLFRKEGQNVTLSCEQNLNHDAMYWYRQDPGQGLRLIYYSQIVNDFQKGDIAEGYSVSREKKESFPLTVTSAQKNPTAFYLCASSSSDRNEKLFFGSGTQLSVL.

This rearrangement joins TRBV12-3 or TRBV12-4 to TRBJ1-1; 7 bases align to TRBD1. The CDR3 spans 12 residues. The V gene end was trimmed by 3 bases and the J gene end by 10 bases; junction bases not matched to a gene: 5. The CDR3 DNA is TGTGCCAGCAGTTTGACAGGGATAGGAGCTTTCTTT. Protein: CASSLTGIGAFF.

The chain links TRBV19 to TRBJ1-4, with D perhaps TRBD1 (6 bases). There are 14 residues in the CDR3. Germline loops: CDR1 LNHDA, CDR2 SQIVND (reference sequence). The V end lost 5 bases, the J end lost 7 bases, and 14 bases lay between the germline ends. The CDR3 coding sequence is TGTGCCAGTAGTGTGACAGGCGGGGGTGAAAAACTGTTTTTT. Translation gives CASSVTGGGEKLFF.

The chain recombines TRBV11-2 with TRBJ2-2; unclear D gene. This CDR3 contains 12 residues. Trimming shortened V by 3 bases and J by 4 bases, and 3 bases separated the two germline ends. CDR1 and CDR2 (germline): SGHAT, FQNNGV. This chain's CDR3 is CASSFFTGELFF. CDR3 sequence (DNA): TGTGCCAGCAGCTTTTTCACCGGGGAGCTGTTTTTT.

The gene calls are TRBV7-9 and TRBJ2-7, with 7 bases that match TRBD2. V shed 8 bases, J shed 3 bases, and the junction held 7 bases outside the gene matches. This CDR3 comprises 13 residues. Germline CDR1 and CDR2: SEHNR and FQNEAQ (reference sequence). CDR3 loop: CASGRGGIYEQYF. The CDR3 DNA reads as TGTGCCAGCGGGAGGGGAGGCATCTACGAGCAGTACTTC.

CDR3 coding DNA: TGTGCCAGCAGACTAGCGGTCGCCTACAATGAGCAGTTCTTC. The encoded protein is CASRLAVAYNEQFF. This chain uses TRBV27 with TRBJ2-1, with 8 bases lining up with TRBD2. The V and J ends lost 6 bases and 2 bases, in that order; junction bases with no gene match: 3. Per germline, CDR1 MNHEY and CDR2 SMNVEV (reference sequence). The length of the CDR3 is 14 residues.

This clone was recorded only once. V and J are TRBV6-5 and TRBJ2-1, with D perhaps matching TRBD1 or TRBD2 (5 bases each). CDR1 and CDR2 from the germline V gene are MNHEY and SVGAGI. The CDR3 loop spans 15 amino acids. V lost 6 bases to trimming and J lost 0 bases, with 12 bases between them. This chain's CDR3 is CASRQAGSSYNEQFF. CDR3 nucleotides: TGTGCCAGCAGACAAGCAGGGAGCTCCTACAATGAGCAGTTCTTC.

For this clone: Other DNA sequences within the sample encode an identical CDR3. The rearrangement uses TRBV11-2 and TRBJ2-7; D tentatively fits TRBD1 or TRBD2 (5 bases each). The V gene's germline CDR1 is SGHAT and CDR2 FQNNGV. The CDR3 has 16 residues. V was trimmed by 5 bases and J by 3 bases, leaving 20 bases between them. CDR3 loop: CASSRTSGRALYEQYF. The CDR3 bases are TGTGCCAGCAGCCGGACTTCAGGGAGAGCGCTCTACGAGCAGTACTTC.

The genes are TRBV7-9 and TRBJ2-1; 11 nucleotides align to TRBD2. Germline-derived CDR1 and CDR2 are SEHNR and FQNEAQ (reference sequence). The length of the CDR3 is 16 residues. V dropped 5 bases and J dropped 4; count of bases not matched to a gene: 7. The CDR3 spells CASSQQTSGTYNEQFF. The CDR3 region has the DNA TGTGCCAGCAGCCAACAGACTAGCGGGACATACAATGAGCAGTTCTTC.

The chain links TRBV27 to TRBJ2-7; D gene unclear. Trimming stripped 0 bases from V and 2 bases from J, with 14 bases between. The CDR3 covers 16 residues. Per germline, CDR1 MNHEY and CDR2 SMNVEV (reference sequence). The CDR3 is CASSLSYGGRTYEQYF. CDR3 coding DNA: TGTGCCAGCAGTTTATCTTATGGCGGCAGGACCTACGAGCAGTACTTC.

This clone was counted a single time. The chain recombines TRBV25-1 with TRBJ2-3, with no clear D. The CDR3 consists of 14 residues. The germline V gene encodes CDR1 MGHDK and CDR2 SYGVNS. Trimming shortened V by 4 bases and J by 1 base, and 9 bases separated the two germline ends. The CDR3 DNA sequence: TGTGCCAGCAGTGTGAATCTCGGCACAGATACGCAGTATTTT. Protein: CASSVNLGTDTQYF.

The gene calls are TRBV30 and TRBJ1-2, with a tentative D call TRBD1 (6 bases). Germline-derived CDR1 and CDR2 are GTSNPN and SVGIG (reference sequence). V was shortened by 2 bases and J by 0 bases, with 25 bases between the two germline ends. The CDR3 is made up of 19 amino acids. In DNA, the CDR3 is TGTGCCTGGAGTAACGAGGGGGGGGACCAAAAAATCGCTAACTATGGCTACACCTTC. Translation: CAWSNEGGDQKIANYGYTF.

The chain combines TRBV19 with TRBJ1-1; D unresolved. There are 15 residues in the CDR3. From germline, CDR1 is LNHDA and CDR2 SQIVND (reference sequence). V dropped 5 bases and J dropped 1 base, with 14 bases sitting between them. The CDR3 spells CASSPRQETNTEAFF. CDR3 sequence (DNA): TGTGCCAGTAGTCCCCGCCAGGAGACGAACACTGAAGCTTTCTTT.

This chain joins TRBV6-5 and TRBJ2-2; D is ambiguous. The germline V gene encodes CDR1 MNHEY and CDR2 SVGAGI. V was shortened by 6 bases and J by 4 bases, with 12 bases between the two germline ends. The CDR3 extends over 14 amino acids. The CDR3 sequence: CASSHRLSTGELFF. CDR3 sequence (DNA): TGTGCCAGCAGCCACAGACTTTCCACCGGGGAGCTGTTTTTT.

The V gene is TRBV30, the J gene TRBJ2-3; D is unresolved. The ends were cut back, 2 bases at V and 10 bases at J, with 13 bases in the middle. Germline V lookup: CDR1 GTSNPN, CDR2 SVGIG (reference sequence). This CDR3 region has 12 residues. CDR3 nucleotides: TGTGCCTGGAGTACGTCTGGAACAGCGCAGTATTTT. Translation: CAWSTSGTAQYF.

The genes are TRBV5-6 and TRBJ2-1; TRBD2 aligns across 7 bases. Unmatched junction bases numbered 2, after V lost 1 base and J lost 7 bases. Germline assignment: CDR1 SGHDT and CDR2 YYEEEE. The CDR3 runs 13 residues. CDR3 region: CASSLTSENEQFF. The CDR3 region has the DNA TGTGCCAGCAGCTTGACTAGCGAAAATGAGCAGTTCTTC.

This chain links TRBV6-5 with TRBJ2-7, with 7 positions matching TRBD1. CDR1 MNHEY and CDR2 SVGAGI come from the germline V gene. V shed 6 bases, J shed 5 bases, and the junction held 4 bases outside the gene matches. There are 12 residues in the CDR3. The CDR3 protein is CASRSTGDEQYF. DNA for the CDR3: TGTGCCAGCAGGTCAACAGGGGACGAGCAGTACTTC.

This rearrangement joins TRBV11-3 to TRBJ2-1; 9 positions agree with TRBD2. Germline-derived CDR1 and CDR2 are SGHNT and YENEEA. The CDR3 has 13 residues. V shed 6 bases, J shed 10 bases, and the junction held 7 bases outside the gene matches. The CDR3 loop reads CASRSSGTLEQFF. The CDR3 coding sequence is TGTGCCAGCAGATCTAGCGGGACATTGGAGCAGTTCTTC. The whole variable domain, remainder taken from reference TRBV11-3 and TRBJ2-1, is EAGVVQSPRYKIIEKKQPVAFWCNPISGHNTLYWYLQNLGQGPELLIRYENEEAVDDSQLPKDRFSAERLKGVDSTLKIQPAELGDSAVYLCASRSSGTLEQFFGPGTRLTVL.

The chain is built from TRBV11-3 and TRBJ1-5, with a weak D call TRBD1 (5 bases). CDR1 and CDR2 (germline): SGHNT, YENEEA. This CDR3 contains 17 residues. V lost 1 base and J lost 6, with 19 bases in between. Here the CDR3 DNA reads TGTGCCAGCAGCTTAGCGAGTAGTAGTTCGGGGACTCAGCCCCAGCATTTT. It specifies CASSLASSSSGTQPQHF.

The chain has TRBV3-1 (or the pseudogene TRBV3-2) and TRBJ2-7; the match to TRBD2 covers 13 bases. The CDR3 totals 16 residues. Germline trimming cut 1 base from V and 3 bases from J; bases unmatched to any gene: 3. CDR1 and CDR2 from the germline V gene are LGHDT and YNNKEL (reference sequence). The CDR3 spells CASSQGLAGGNYEQYF. CDR3 nucleotide sequence: TGTGCCAGCAGCCAAGGACTAGCGGGGGGTAACTACGAGCAGTACTTC.

The chain combines TRBV11-2 with TRBJ2-3, with 16 bases that match TRBD2. The CDR3 sequence is 17 residues long. Germline V CDR1 and CDR2: SGHAT, FQNNGV. Losses at the gene ends were 5 bases for V and 3 bases for J; bases not matched to a gene: 5. CDR3 loop: CASSPGLAGGPTDTQYF. The CDR3 nucleotides are TGTGCCAGCAGCCCGGGACTAGCGGGAGGGCCGACAGATACGCAGTATTTT.

V usage is TRBV11-2 and J usage is TRBJ1-2; D not certain. Trimming stripped 4 bases from V and 4 bases from J, with 10 bases between. This CDR3 is 13 amino acids long. Germline V CDR1 and CDR2: SGHAT, FQNNGV. The CDR3 loop is CASSSDGLYGYTF. The CDR3, as DNA: TGTGCCAGCAGCTCAGACGGCCTCTATGGCTACACCTTC.

This chain links TRBV11-2 with TRBJ2-5, with 13 positions matching TRBD2. The CDR3 contains 15 residues. Per germline, CDR1 SGHAT and CDR2 FQNNGV. Trimming at V came to 4 bases and at J to 5 bases, leaving 4 bases not matched to a gene. The CDR3 DNA reads as TGTGCCAGCAGCTCTCCGGGACTAGCGGGGGAGACCCAGTACTTC. Its translation is CASSSPGLAGETQYF.